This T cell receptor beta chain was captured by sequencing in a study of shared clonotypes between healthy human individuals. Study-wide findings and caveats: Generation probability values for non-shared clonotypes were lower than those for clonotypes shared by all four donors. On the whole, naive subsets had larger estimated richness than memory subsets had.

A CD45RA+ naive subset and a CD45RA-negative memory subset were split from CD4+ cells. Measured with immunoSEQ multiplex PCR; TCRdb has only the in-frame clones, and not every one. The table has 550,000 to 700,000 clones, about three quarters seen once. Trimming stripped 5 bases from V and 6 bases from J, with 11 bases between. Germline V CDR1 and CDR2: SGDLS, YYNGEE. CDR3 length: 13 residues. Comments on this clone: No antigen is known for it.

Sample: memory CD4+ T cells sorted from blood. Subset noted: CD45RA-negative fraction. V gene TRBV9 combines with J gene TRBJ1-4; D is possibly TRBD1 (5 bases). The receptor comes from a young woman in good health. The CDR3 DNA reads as TGTGCCAGCAGTCGAGGGGTTGATGAAAAACTGTTTTTT. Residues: CASSRGVDEKLFF.